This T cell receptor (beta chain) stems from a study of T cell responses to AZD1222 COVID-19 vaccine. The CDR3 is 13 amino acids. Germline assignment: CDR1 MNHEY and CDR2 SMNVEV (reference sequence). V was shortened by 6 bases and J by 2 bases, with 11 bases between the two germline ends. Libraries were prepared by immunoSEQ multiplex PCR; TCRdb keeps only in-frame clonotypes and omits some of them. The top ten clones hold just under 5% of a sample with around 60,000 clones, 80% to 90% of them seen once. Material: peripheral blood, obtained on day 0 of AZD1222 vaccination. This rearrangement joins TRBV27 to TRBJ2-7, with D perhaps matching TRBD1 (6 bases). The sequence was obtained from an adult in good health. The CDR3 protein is CASRGAGTYEQYF. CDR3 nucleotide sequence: TGTGCCAGCAGGGGGGCCGGGACCTACGAGCAGTACTTC.